This T cell receptor (beta chain) was captured in a study of blood T cell repertoires in COVID-19. Libraries were prepared by immunoSEQ multiplex PCR; TCRdb keeps only in-frame clonotypes and omits some of them. The table lists 65,000 to 80,000 clones, more than 90% of them singletons. The CDR3 loop spans 14 amino acids. The V segment lost 8 bases and the J segment 4 bases; nucleotides outside the gene matches: 8. The V gene's germline CDR1 is MNHEY and CDR2 SMNVEV (reference sequence). The sequence was collected from a human donor in a cohort sampled during active COVID-19. The specimen sequenced was peripheral blood. The chain has TRBV27 and TRBJ2-7, with TRBD2 matching over 10 bases. CDR3 loop: CASRSGRARYEQYF. For the CDR3, the DNA is TGTGCCAGCCGCAGCGGGAGGGCAAGGTACGAGCAGTACTTC.